The sequence of this TCR beta chain was determined in a study of T-cell memory formation after mild COVID-19. TCRdb ran MiXCR on the 5' RACE reads and lists one entry per CDR3 protein. Of a few hundred thousand distinct CDR3 sequences in the sample, 21% were seen once. There are 14 residues in the CDR3. V lost 4 bases and J lost 3, with 10 bases in between. CDR1 is SNHLY, CDR2 FYNNEI, per germline. The source material was PBMCs or a T cell subset sorted from them (not recorded which). This chain joins TRBV2 and TRBJ1-5, with D possibly being TRBD1 (5 bases). The source of this sequence is an adult woman who had mild COVID-19 (a few samples of this study predate the infection). Cell type and time point are not known. CDR3 region: CASSAQGINQPQHF. The CDR3 bases are TGTGCCAGCAGTGCCCAGGGTATCAATCAGCCCCAGCATTTT.